The rows below give T cell receptor beta chains drawn from one sample of a study of blood T cell repertoires in COVID-19. Data came from immunoSEQ multiplex PCR; TCRdb stores just in-frame clones and leaves some out. The sample yields some 250,000 clones, over 70% seen once. The source material was peripheral blood. The receptors here all came from an older man with acute or convalescent COVID-19. Each CDR3 is given with its conserved first and last residue. The D gene is left open where the match is weak. Clone size is given for some rows only: seen once, a few or many times, or a class if the clone is expanded.

v_call	d_call	clone_size	j_call	cdr3_nt	cdr3_aa
TRBV15	-	once	TRBJ1-5	TGTGCCACCAGCAGAGATCAGGGCCAGCCCCAGCATTTT	CATSRDQGQPQHF
TRBV19	TRBD2	-	TRBJ2-1	TGTGCCAGTAGTCCACCTCCCGGAAGCGGGGGGACGAAATACAATGAGCAGTTCTTC	CASSPPPGSGGTKYNEQFF
TRBV3-1/TRBV3-2	-	few	TRBJ2-7	TGTGCCAGCAGCCAAGTCCCTTACGAGCAGTACTTC	CASSQVPYEQYF
TRBV6-1	-	few	TRBJ2-7	TGTGCCAGCAGTGAACAGGGTGGGATCTCCTACGAGCAGTACTTC	CASSEQGGISYEQYF
TRBV7-2	-	-	TRBJ1-6	TGTGCCAGCAGCGCCGTCGGTCGTAATTCACCCCTCCACTTT	CASSAVGRNSPLHF
TRBV11-2	-	-	TRBJ2-3	TGTGCCAGCAGCTTTCCCGGGATCACAGATACGCAGTATTTT	CASSFPGITDTQYF
TRBV3-1/TRBV3-2	-	-	TRBJ1-3	TGTGCCAGCAGCCAAGAAGGAGGGGCTGGAAACACCATATATTTT	CASSQEGGAGNTIYF
TRBV3-1/TRBV3-2	TRBD2	-	TRBJ2-3	TGTGCCAGCAGCCAAGATCGGGGGGGAGGGTATACGCAGTATTTT	CASSQDRGGGYTQYF
TRBV7-9	TRBD1	-	TRBJ2-2	TGTGCCAGCAGTTGGGGGACAGGGTCAACCGGGGAGCTGTTTTTT	CASSWGTGSTGELFF
TRBV19	TRBD1	-	TRBJ1-4	TGTGCCAGTAGTCCGGGACAGACAACTAATGAAAAACTGTTTTTT	CASSPGQTTNEKLFF
TRBV5-1	TRBD2	-	TRBJ2-7	TGCGCCAGCAGCTTTAGCGGGATCGCCTACGAGCAGTACTTC	CASSFSGIAYEQYF
TRBV3-1/TRBV3-2	TRBD1	-	TRBJ2-1	TGTGCCAGCAGCCCCCCGCAGGGGGCGGGAAATGAGCAGTTCTTC	CASSPPQGAGNEQFF
TRBV19	-	once	TRBJ1-6	TGTGCCAGTAGTATTGCAGGGACTGATTCACCCCTCCACTTT	CASSIAGTDSPLHF
TRBV7-9	-	-	TRBJ2-7	TGTGCCAGCAGCTTAAGAGGGTACGAGCAGTACTTC	CASSLRGYEQYF
TRBV28	-	-	TRBJ2-7	TGTGCCAGCAGTTTAAGGGGTGGGGTGAACGAGCAGTACTTC	CASSLRGGVNEQYF
TRBV6-2/TRBV6-3	TRBD2	-	TRBJ2-5	TGTGCCAGCAGTCCAGGACTAGCGGGAGGCGGGACCCAGTACTTC	CASSPGLAGGGTQYF
TRBV4-1	TRBD2	-	TRBJ2-1	TGCGCCAGCAGCCAAGATAGTCCTAGCGGGAGTGGTGTGTACAATGAGCAGTTCTTC	CASSQDSPSGSGVYNEQFF
TRBV6-6	TRBD1	-	TRBJ2-3	TGTGCCAGCAGTGGACAGGGCGGCACAGATACGCAGTATTTT	CASSGQGGTDTQYF
TRBV3-1/TRBV3-2	-	-	TRBJ1-6	TGTGCCAGCAGCCAAGATCTCGGTTATTCACCCCTCCACTTT	CASSQDLGYSPLHF
TRBV27	-	few	TRBJ2-7	TGTGCCAGCAGTTTAAGGGGTCCTCTCTACGAGCAGTACTTC	CASSLRGPLYEQYF
TRBV7-9	-	-	TRBJ2-6	TGTGCCAGCAGCCGCACTACAGGGTTAGGGGCCAACGTCCTGACTTTC	CASSRTTGLGANVLTF
TRBV5-1	TRBD1	-	TRBJ1-2	TGCGCCAGCAGCGCGGAGGGCAGGGGGCGGATCGGGGATTATGGCTACACCTTC	CASSAEGRGRIGDYGYTF
TRBV27	-	-	TRBJ1-2	TGTGCCAGCAGTTTCCGCAGCACAGGCACGTTCGTCTATGGCTACACCTTC	CASSFRSTGTFVYGYTF
TRBV19	-	-	TRBJ2-1	TGTGCCACCTCAGAAGGGACTGGATCCTACAATGAGCAGTTCTTC	CATSEGTGSYNEQFF
TRBV6-5	TRBD1	few	TRBJ1-1	TGTGCCAGCAGCACAGGGGGCCTCGCTGCTTTCTTT	CASSTGGLAAFF
TRBV5-1	-	once	TRBJ2-3	TGCGCCAGCAGCTTGGAAGCGGGCTGGACAGATACGCAGTATTTT	CASSLEAGWTDTQYF
TRBV5-5	TRBD2	-	TRBJ2-5	TGTGCCAGCAGCTGGACTAGTTTGGAGACCCAGTACTTC	CASSWTSLETQYF
TRBV3-1/TRBV3-2	-	-	TRBJ2-7	TGTGCCAGCAGCTCCCCGGAGGGCGGGCAGTACTTC	CASSSPEGGQYF
TRBV11-3	-	once	TRBJ2-1	TGTGCCAGCAGCTTATCTGGGGCGGGGATTTCAACGCAGTTCTTC	CASSLSGAGISTQFF
TRBV7-8	TRBD1	many	TRBJ1-4	TGTGCCAGCAGCTTATATAGCTCCAGGGGGCCGGATGAAAAACTGTTTTTT	CASSLYSSRGPDEKLFF
TRBV19	TRBD1	-	TRBJ1-5	TGTGCCAGTAGTATCCAGGGGACAGGGAATCAGCCCCAGCATTTT	CASSIQGTGNQPQHF
TRBV24-1	-	-	TRBJ2-1	TGTGCCACCGGGCAGAAACCCAATGAGCAGTTCTTC	CATGQKPNEQFF
TRBV10-2	TRBD2	-	TRBJ2-2	TGCGCCAGCCTAGCGGGGCCGAACACCGGGGAGCTGTTTTTT	CASLAGPNTGELFF
TRBV5-1	TRBD1	-	TRBJ1-2	TGCGCCAGCAGCTTGGACCCGACAGGGGGCTATGGCTACACCTTC	CASSLDPTGGYGYTF
TRBV29-1	TRBD2	-	TRBJ2-3	TGCAGCGTTGAAGATTGGTCTAGCGGGGGCACAGATACGCAGTATTTT	CSVEDWSSGGTDTQYF
TRBV6-5	-	-	TRBJ2-5	TGTGCCAGCCTCCGGGACTCCCAAGAGACCCAGTACTTC	CASLRDSQETQYF
TRBV6-5	TRBD2	-	TRBJ2-7	TGTGCCAGCAGCGCCGCCATGCCGTCGGGGGGCGAGCAGTACTTC	CASSAAMPSGGEQYF
TRBV30	TRBD1	-	TRBJ1-2	TGTGCCTGGAGCGAAGGGGACAGGGCTGGCTACACCTTC	CAWSEGDRAGYTF
TRBV9	TRBD2	once	TRBJ2-3	TGTGCCTGCTCAGCGGGAGTCGACTTGGGAGATACGCAGTATTTT	CACSAGVDLGDTQYF
TRBV6-1	-	-	TRBJ1-5	TGTGCCAGCAGTGAATCCGGGTATCAGCCCCAGCATTTT	CASSESGYQPQHF
TRBV9	TRBD1	-	TRBJ1-6	TGTGCCAGCAGCGTAGCTTGGGACAGGGGAAATTCACCCCTCCACTTT	CASSVAWDRGNSPLHF
TRBV6-5	TRBD1	-	TRBJ1-4	TGTGCCAGCACGGGACAGCCCTTAAGCGATGAAAAACTGTTTTTT	CASTGQPLSDEKLFF
TRBV12-2	-	-	TRBJ2-3	TGTGCAAGTCGCTTAGTCCCAGGGACTAGCGGGATCCCAGATACGCAGTATTTT	CASRLVPGTSGIPDTQYF
TRBV5-1	TRBD2	-	TRBJ2-2	TGCGCCAGCAGCTTGGCCGGGGGGGCGCGCAGGGAGCTGTTTTTT	CASSLAGGARRELFF
TRBV6-5	TRBD1	once	TRBJ2-7	TGTGCCACCAGAAGAGGGACAGGTGCCTACGAGCAGTACTTC	CATRRGTGAYEQYF
TRBV28	-	-	TRBJ2-1	TGTGCCAGCAGCCAGCTCGGCGTAGGGGTCGGTGGCGGGGCCTACAATGAGCAGTTCTTC	CASSQLGVGVGGGAYNEQFF
TRBV2	TRBD2	few	TRBJ2-7	TGTGCCAGCAGCCTCCGATCGGGGGGCGAGCAGTACTTC	CASSLRSGGEQYF
TRBV2	TRBD1	-	TRBJ2-3	TGTGCCAGCCGCGCCCTAGCAGGGGGCGCAGATACGCAGTATTTT	CASRALAGGADTQYF
TRBV24-1	-	-	TRBJ2-3	TGTGCCACCAGTGATCCCTCACCCGGGACAAAACACGGAGATACGCAGTATTTT	CATSDPSPGTKHGDTQYF
TRBV2	-	-	TRBJ2-7	TGTGCCAGCAGTGAAGTTGGCCAGATCCACGAGCAGTACTTC	CASSEVGQIHEQYF
TRBV7-2	TRBD1	-	TRBJ1-5	TGTGCCAGCAGCCCTTCGGACAGGGTGCGGCAGCCCCAGCATTTT	CASSPSDRVRQPQHF